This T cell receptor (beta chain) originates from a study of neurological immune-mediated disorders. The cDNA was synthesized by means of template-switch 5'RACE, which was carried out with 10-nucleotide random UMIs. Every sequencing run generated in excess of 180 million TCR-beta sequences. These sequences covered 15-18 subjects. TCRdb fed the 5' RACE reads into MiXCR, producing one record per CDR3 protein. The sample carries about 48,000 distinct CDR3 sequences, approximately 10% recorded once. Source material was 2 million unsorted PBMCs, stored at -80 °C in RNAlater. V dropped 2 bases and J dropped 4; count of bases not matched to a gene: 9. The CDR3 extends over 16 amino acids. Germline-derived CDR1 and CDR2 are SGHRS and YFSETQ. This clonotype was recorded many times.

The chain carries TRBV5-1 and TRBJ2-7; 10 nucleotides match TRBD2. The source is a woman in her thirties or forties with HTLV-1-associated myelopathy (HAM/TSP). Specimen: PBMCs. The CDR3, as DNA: TGCGCCAGCAGCTTTGGGGCTAGCGGGGGCTTTTACGAGCAGTACTTC. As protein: CASSFGASGGFYEQYF.